This T cell receptor beta chain is drawn from a study of blood T cell repertoires in COVID-19. Overall study context: The samples span acute and convalescent COVID-19 from the United States, Italy and Spain. PBMCs, B-cell-depleted T cells, or T cells were the source of the cDNA or gDNA that made up the material.

Followed longitudinally, the Seattle patients had been enrolled during active infection. Authors' methods: The authors estimated nucleated cell counts from reference gene primer amplification. Assay: immunoSEQ multiplex PCR; the TCRdb copy retains only in-frame clones and omits some. The DNA gave D and trimming, while V, J and clone size come from that table. The top ten clones hold around 2.2% of a sample with about 99,000 clones, approximately 86% of them seen once. Trimming took 3 bases from V and 6 from J, leaving 12 bases between them. CDR3 size: 14 residues. Germline assignment: CDR1 SGDLS and CDR2 YYNGEE.

The chain links TRBV9 to TRBJ2-2; possible D gene TRBD1, 6 bases. This TCR derives from a man in his forties or fifties with COVID-19, enrolled during active disease. Sequencing was performed on peripheral blood. In DNA form, the CDR3 reads TGTGCCAGCAGCGGCCGGACAGCGGCCGGGGAGCTGTTTTTT. It translates to CASSGRTAAGELFF. The full variable domain, rest sourced from reference TRBV9 and TRBJ2-2, is DSGVTQTPKHLITATGQRVTLRCSPRSGDLSVYWYQQSLDQGLQFLIQYYNGEERAKGNILERFSAQQFPDLHSELNLSSLELGDSALYFCASSGRTAAGELFFGEGSRLTVL.